The 8 T cell receptor beta chains listed next were all sequenced from one sample in a study of blood T cell repertoires in COVID-19 (dated by TCRdb to the early 2020s). The library was generated by the immunoSEQ multiplex PCR assay. TCRdb holds this immuneACCESS table with in-frame rearrangements only. Some clones are missing; in checked studies, unresolved V genes explain under half, and the rest has no known cause. The sample table lists about 39,000 clones, roughly 80% of them with a count of one. The top ten hold roughly 15% of the sample. Sequencing was done on a sample of peripheral blood. Every receptor here comes from a middle-aged man with active or convalescent COVID-19.

The rearrangement joins TRBV12-3 or TRBV12-4 to TRBJ1-2, with TRBD1 matching over 10 bases. The CDR3 length is 13 residues. V lost 5 bases, J lost 8 bases, and 5 bases stayed unmatched. CDR3 protein: CASSPGTGEGYTF. CDR3 DNA: TGTGCCAGCAGTCCCGGGACAGGGGAAGGCTACACCTTC.

CDR3 amino acids: CASSTTGAANQPQHF. The CDR3 DNA reads TGTGCCAGCAGTACGACAGGGGCGGCAAATCAGCCCCAGCATTTT. The V call is TRBV6-4, the J call TRBJ1-5, with 8 bases identical to TRBD1. CDR1 MRHNA and CDR2 SNTAGT come from the germline V gene. CDR3 size: 15 residues. Losses at the gene ends were 5 bases for V and 4 bases for J; bases not matched to a gene: 7.

The chain couples TRBV7-8 to TRBJ1-2; 10 nucleotides agree with TRBD1. V shed 4 bases and J 1 base; nucleotides not matched to a gene: 3. Germline loops: CDR1 SGHVS, CDR2 FQNEAQ. CDR3 length: 15 residues. This CDR3 is CASSSRDRGNYGYTF. CDR3 DNA sequence: TGTGCCAGCAGCTCAAGGGACAGGGGTAACTATGGCTACACCTTC.

The chain combines TRBV27 with TRBJ1-6, with TRBD1 matching over 7 bases. The V gene end was trimmed by 3 bases and the J gene end by 7 bases; junction bases not matched to a gene: 6. Germline CDR1 and CDR2: MNHEY and SMNVEV (reference sequence). This CDR3 region has 15 residues. CDR3 in amino acids: CASSFLPGQNSPLHF. CDR3 nucleotides: TGTGCCAGCAGTTTCTTACCGGGACAGAATTCACCCCTCCACTTT.

The gene calls are TRBV15 and TRBJ2-7; perhaps TRBD2 as D (6 bases). Per germline, CDR1 LNHNV and CDR2 YYDKDF (reference sequence). V lost 4 bases and J lost 0, with 13 bases in between. The CDR3 totals 15 residues. CDR3 loop: CATSKQPGSSYEQYF. CDR3 bases: TGTGCCACCAGCAAACAACCCGGGAGCTCCTACGAGCAGTACTTC.

The chain has TRBV12-3 or TRBV12-4 and TRBJ2-7; D perhaps matches TRBD1 (6 bases). Between the trimmed V and J ends, which lost 6 bases and 4 bases, there was a span of 13 bases. The CDR3 covers 13 residues. The CDR3 DNA sequence: TGTGCCAGCAGGGCGAGGGGGTTTTACGAGCAGTACTTC. Its protein product is CASRARGFYEQYF.

CDR3 coding DNA: TGTGCCTGGAGCCCTCCGCGGGGGGCACTCAATGAGCAGTTCTTC. This translates into CAWSPPRGALNEQFF. The rearrangement joins TRBV30 to TRBJ2-1, with 8 bases fitting TRBD2. Trimming took 3 bases from V and 6 from J; bases not matched to a gene: 10. The CDR3 loop spans 15 amino acids. Germline V lookup: CDR1 GTSNPN, CDR2 SVGIG (reference sequence).

The chain is built from TRBV6-5 and TRBJ2-7, with a possible D match to TRBD1 (6 bases). V lost 7 bases and J 3 bases, leaving 19 bases between the germline ends. This CDR3 comprises 15 residues. Germline CDR1 is MNHEY and CDR2 is SVGAGI. The CDR3 reads CASKRSGVGLYEQYF. The CDR3 DNA reads as TGTGCCAGCAAGCGATCAGGGGTGGGCCTCTACGAGCAGTACTTC.